The text below deals with one T cell receptor (beta chain). This entry belongs to a study of blood T cell repertoires in COVID-19. At the level of the study: Donors in the United States, Italy and Spain gave samples during acute or convalescent COVID-19. T cells, B-cell-depleted T cells, or PBMCs provided the cDNA or gDNA that served as material.

Trimming cost V 5 bases and J 0 bases; bases outside gene matches: 10. The CDR3 covers 16 residues. The germline V gene has CDR1 SGHTA and CDR2 FQGNSA. Source study methods: Estimated nucleated cell counts came from reference gene primer amplification. Profiling relied on immunoSEQ multiplex PCR, and the TCRdb table lists in-frame clones only, not all of them. The D gene and trimming were derived from the DNA, and the V and J assignments and clone size from that table. This sample has some 170,000 clones, with about 75% found just once. The J gene is TRBJ2-7, the V gene TRBV7-2; TRBD2 agrees at 7 bases. What was sequenced was peripheral blood. The TCR comes from a woman aged 45 to 65 with active or convalescent COVID-19. The CDR3 nucleotides read TGTGCCAGCAGCCCCGTCAATCTAGCGGTCTCCTACGAGCAGTACTTC. It specifies CASSPVNLAVSYEQYF.